One sample yielded the 22 T cell receptor beta chains listed below, sequenced in a study of T cells in Graves' hyperthyroidism and ophthalmopathy. There were TCR beta CDR3 regions amplified from RNA transcripts. The TCR CDR3 first-round RT-PCR relied on the HTBI primer set. TCRdb passed the multiplex PCR reads through MiXCR, listing each CDR3 protein once. Among roughly 700,000 distinct CDR3 sequences listed, over 35% were seen once. Input material: blood. All receptors come from a woman in her thirties or forties with Graves' hyperthyroidism.

There are many counts of this clonotype. The J gene is TRBJ1-2, the V gene TRBV20-1; the D gene is possibly TRBD1 (5 bases). The germline V and J ends were trimmed by 1 base and 3 bases, with 9 bases remaining between them. CDR1 is DFQATT, CDR2 SNEGSKA, per germline (reference sequence). The CDR3 is 13 amino acids. The CDR3 DNA reads TGCAGTGCTAGAGTTTCGGGGGACTATGGCTACACCTTC. This codes for CSARVSGDYGYTF.

V and J are TRBV18 and TRBJ2-7, with a weak D call TRBD2 (7 bases). V dropped 3 bases and J dropped 7 bases, with 19 bases sitting between them. CDR1 KGHSH and CDR2 LQKENI come from the germline V gene. The CDR3 has 15 residues. The CDR3 spells CASSPPGGGGEEQYF. CDR3 DNA: TGTGCCAGCTCACCTCCCGGCGGGGGCGGGGAAGAGCAGTACTTC. Full variable domain (remainder filled in from reference TRBV18 and TRBJ2-7): NAGVMQNPRHLVRRRGQEARLRCSPMKGHSHVYWYRQLPEEGLKFMVYLQKENIIDESGMPKERFSAEFPKEGPSILRIQQVVRGDSAAYFCASSPPGGGGEEQYFGPGTRLTVT.

This sequence joins TRBV4-3 and TRBJ1-1; 9 bases fit TRBD1. CDR3 length equals 16 residues. Trimming at V came to 0 bases and at J to 6 bases, leaving 8 bases not matched to a gene. Germline CDR1 and CDR2: LGHNA and YSLEER. This chain's CDR3 is CASSQEPSQGAAEAFF. In nucleotides, the CDR3 is TGCGCCAGCAGCCAAGAACCCTCACAGGGGGCTGCTGAAGCTTTCTTT.

This chain connects TRBV6-5 to TRBJ2-2; no reliable D call. From germline, CDR1 is MNHEY and CDR2 SVGAGI. Trimming left V 5 bases short and J 8 bases short, with 12 bases between. CDR3 size: 13 residues. The CDR3 DNA reads TGTGCCAGCAGTCGCTGGGGTGGGGGGGAGCTGTTTTTT. Translation gives CASSRWGGGELFF.

The sample holds many counts of this clonotype. Relative to the germline gene, one junction end is altered; a read error may explain this. J is TRBJ2-7 and V is TRBV5-1; 8 bases fit TRBD1. This CDR3 is built from 15 residues. The germline V gene encodes CDR1 SGHRS and CDR2 YFSETQ. CDR3 sequence (DNA): TGTGCCAGCAGCTTAGGAGGGACAGGACCCTACGAGCAGTACTTC. Its protein is CASSLGGTGPYEQYF.

The chain recombines TRBV10-3 with TRBJ2-3; maybe TRBD1 (5 bases). Germline-derived CDR1 and CDR2 are ENHRY and SYGVKD. V lost 3 bases and J 3 bases, leaving 25 bases between the germline ends. This CDR3 has 19 residues. In DNA form, the CDR3 reads TGTGCCATCAGTGATAAATCGGCGGCCAGCGAAAGGGGAACAGATACGCAGTATTTT. Protein product: CAISDKSAASERGTDTQYF.

The rearrangement joins TRBV6-5 to TRBJ1-3, with D possibly being TRBD1 (5 bases). Trimming removed 4 bases at V and 4 bases at J, with 17 bases between. The germline CDR1 and CDR2 sequences are MNHEY and SVGAGI. The CDR3 covers 16 residues. CDR3 sequence (DNA): TGTGCCAGCAGTTTGGTGGGGCCGCCGATCGGAAACACCATATATTTT. This codes for CASSLVGPPIGNTIYF.

V is TRBV6-5 and J is TRBJ2-2, with a weak D call TRBD1 (7 bases). This CDR3 spans 15 amino acids. V shed 5 bases and J shed 3 bases, with 13 bases lying between them. Germline V lookup: CDR1 MNHEY, CDR2 SVGAGI. CDR3 nucleotide sequence: TGTGCCAGCAGTCCGGCCAGGGGGGACACCGGGGAGCTGTTTTTT. Translated, it gives CASSPARGDTGELFF.

The V and J genes are TRBV5-1 and TRBJ1-4, with TRBD1 matching 7 bases. Germline CDR1 reads SGHRS; CDR2 reads YFSETQ. The CDR3 has 16 residues. V dropped 6 bases and J dropped 4; count of bases not matched to a gene: 12. The DNA of the CDR3 is TGCGCCAGCAACCAGACACCGGGACAGAGTAATGAAAAACTGTTTTTT. Translated: CASNQTPGQSNEKLFF. Variable domain in full (rest from reference TRBV5-1 and TRBJ1-4): KAGVTQTPRYLIKTRGQQVTLSCSPISGHRSVSWYQQTPGQGLQFLFEYFSETQRNKGNFPGRFSGRQFSNSRSEMNVSTLELGDSALYLCASNQTPGQSNEKLFFGSGTQLSVL.

This clonotype has more than one count but fewer than ten. The gene calls are TRBV5-1 and TRBJ1-4; D is possibly TRBD1 (5 bases). Trimming stripped 6 bases from V and 4 bases from J, with 16 bases between. This CDR3 has 15 amino acids. From germline, CDR1 is SGHRS and CDR2 YFSETQ. CDR3 in amino acids: CASTLGDQGNEKLFF. The CDR3 DNA reads TGCGCCAGCACCCTGGGGGATCAGGGTAATGAAAAACTGTTTTTT.

The sample holds many counts of this clonotype. The V and J genes are TRBV20-1 and TRBJ1-1, with no clear D. Germline V gene data show CDR1 as DFQATT and CDR2 as SNEGSKA (reference sequence). The CDR3 consists of 13 residues. The V end lost 0 bases, the J end lost 3 bases, and 8 bases lay between the germline ends. The CDR3 DNA follows: TGCAGTGCTAGAGAGCACCGGGACACTGAAGCTTTCTTT. The encoded protein is CSAREHRDTEAFF.

This clonotype occurred many times. The chain couples TRBV29-1 to TRBJ2-5; 9 nucleotides agree with TRBD2. Germline V gene lookup returns CDR1 SQVTM and CDR2 ANQGSEA. The V segment lost 5 bases and the J segment 4 bases; nucleotides outside the gene matches: 8. The CDR3 has 14 residues. The CDR3 nucleotides read TGCAGCGTTAGTCTAGCGGGATTGCGAGAGACCCAGTACTTC. This encodes CSVSLAGLRETQYF. Complete variable domain (other parts from reference TRBV29-1 and TRBJ2-5): SAVISQKPSRDICQRGTSLTIQCQVDSQVTMMFWYRQQPGQSLTLIATANQGSEATYESGFVIDKFPISRPNLTFSTLTVSNMSPEDSSIYLCSVSLAGLRETQYFGPGTRLLVL.

V and J are TRBV15 and TRBJ2-3, with unresolved D. V was shortened by 2 bases and J by 0 bases, with 6 bases between the two germline ends. This CDR3 spans 14 amino acids. The germline V gene has CDR1 LNHNV and CDR2 YYDKDF (reference sequence). CDR3 sequence (DNA): TGTGCCACCAGCAGACAGGTCAGCACAGATACGCAGTATTTT. It codes for CATSRQVSTDTQYF.

The J gene is TRBJ1-2, the V gene TRBV24-1, with 8 bases that match TRBD1. The CDR3 covers 13 residues. The V gene end was trimmed by 3 bases and the J gene end by 7 bases; junction bases not matched to a gene: 3. CDR1 and CDR2 (germline): KGHDR, SFDVKD. CDR3 sequence: CATSDTGQAGYTF. For the CDR3, the DNA is TGTGCCACCAGTGATACGGGACAGGCTGGCTACACCTTC.

Ten or more counts support this clonotype. This chain uses TRBV6-5 with TRBJ1-5; D unresolved. The ends were cut back, 6 bases at V and 4 bases at J, with 7 bases in the middle. CDR3 length: 12 residues. Germline V gives CDR1 MNHEY, CDR2 SVGAGI. In nucleotides, the CDR3 is TGTGCCAGCAGGCCCACAAATCAGCCCCAGCATTTT. It codes for CASRPTNQPQHF.

Many counts were recorded for this clonotype. CDR3 nucleotide sequence: TGTGCCAGCAGCTTAGCCCGCCGGGGGTCGACTGAAGCTTTCTTT. Protein product: CASSLARRGSTEAFF. This rearrangement joins TRBV7-9 to TRBJ1-1, with D tentatively TRBD1 (5 bases). Per germline, CDR1 SEHNR and CDR2 FQNEAQ (reference sequence). Trimming removed 0 bases at V and 5 bases at J, with 13 bases between. CDR3 length: 15 amino acids.

The rearrangement joins TRBV6-5 to TRBJ2-7, with a possible D match to TRBD1 (5 bases). The V and J ends lost 0 bases and 2 bases respectively, with 5 bases between them. CDR1 and CDR2 from the germline V gene are MNHEY and SVGAGI. This CDR3 region has 13 residues. The CDR3 here is CASSYSQAYEQYF. CDR3 in DNA: TGTGCCAGCAGTTACTCACAGGCCTACGAGCAGTACTTC.

This rearrangement joins TRBV6-5 to TRBJ2-7, with D hard to call. This CDR3 has 13 residues. CDR1 and CDR2 from the germline V gene are MNHEY and SVGAGI. The V end lost 8 bases, the J end lost 3 bases, and 14 bases lay between the germline ends. CDR3 loop: CASGVAGNYEQYF. As DNA, the CDR3 is TGTGCCAGCGGGGTGGCAGGTAACTACGAGCAGTACTTC.

This sequence joins TRBV7-2 and TRBJ1-1, with 11 bases that match TRBD1. Germline V gene data show CDR1 as SGHTA and CDR2 as FQGNSA. The CDR3 consists of 15 residues. The V and J ends lost 5 bases and 8 bases, in that order; junction bases with no gene match: 10. CDR3 nucleotides: TGTGCCAGCAGCGGCCCCGGGACAGGGGGTACCGAAGCTTTCTTT. Protein sequence: CASSGPGTGGTEAFF. The entire variable domain, with the rest obtained from reference TRBV7-2 and TRBJ1-1, is as follows: GAGVSQSPSNKVTEKGKDVELRCDPISGHTALYWYRQSLGQGLEFLIYFQGNSAPDKSGLPSDRFSAERTGGSVSTLTIQRTQQEDSAVYLCASSGPGTGGTEAFFGQGTRLTVV.

Ten or more counts support this clonotype. The V call is TRBV7-6, the J call TRBJ2-7; possible D gene TRBD2, 6 bases. The ends were cut back, 3 bases at V and 2 bases at J, with 11 bases in the middle. CDR1 and CDR2 (germline): SGHVS, FNYEAQ. The CDR3 covers 14 residues. The CDR3 nucleotides are TGTGCCAGCAGCTTGGGGACTTCTACCTACGAGCAGTACTTC. Its protein is CASSLGTSTYEQYF.

This clonotype was observed a few times. The V gene is TRBV6-6, the J gene TRBJ1-6; D is perhaps TRBD1 (6 bases). Germline V gene data show CDR1 as MNHNY and CDR2 as SVGAGI (reference sequence). Trimming removed 1 base from V and 8 bases from J, with 12 bases in between. This CDR3 spans 15 amino acids. CDR3 DNA: TGTGCCAGCAGTTACTGGGACGGGGGCGATTCACCCCTCCACTTT. Protein product: CASSYWDGGDSPLHF.

This clonotype was counted only a few times. The chain couples TRBV20-1 to TRBJ1-1, with 8 bases that match TRBD1. The CDR3 has 12 amino acids. Germline V gives CDR1 DFQATT, CDR2 SNEGSKA (reference sequence). The CDR3 bases are TGCAGCCCGGGACAGGAGAACACTGAAGCTTTCTTT. Protein sequence: CSPGQENTEAFF.